The present T cell receptor (beta chain) was sequenced within a study of beta chain features in type 1 diabetes. Study findings and constraints: VDJ junctions from patients with type 1 diabetes contained fewer insertions and more deletions. Shorter TCRB CDR3s, moderately but significantly so, were found in Type 1 diabetes patients in all four CD4+ subsets. Naive, central memory and regulatory TCRB repertoires appeared more similar among patients than healthy donors.

The CDR3 consists of 15 residues. Trimming cost V 5 bases and J 6 bases; bases outside gene matches: 5. Germline CDR1 and CDR2: MDHEN and SYDVKM. Isolated RNA was reverse transcribed in full, so expressed TCRB transcripts were sequenced. There were several million reads on average in the naive, central memory and regulatory T cell samples. The protocol was immunoSEQ multiplex PCR, while the TCRdb copy is restricted to in-frame clones and leaves out a portion. The sample contains 140,000 to 150,000 clones, 10% to 15% of which appear only once. With respect to this clone: Its antigen is currently unknown.

This rearrangement joins TRBV28 to TRBJ2-1, with 12 nucleotides matching TRBD2. The clonotype was recovered from a man aged 18 to 30 with type 1 diabetes. The sample was central memory CD4+ T cells from blood. The CDR3 coding sequence is TGTGCCAGCAGTCCGAGGACTAGCGGGGTCAATGAGCAGTTCTTC. It specifies CASSPRTSGVNEQFF. Full variable domain (missing parts from reference TRBV28 and TRBJ2-1): DVKVTQSSRYLVKRTGEKVFLECVQDMDHENMFWYRQDPGLGLRLIYFSYDVKMKEKGDIPEGYSVSREKKERFSLILESASTNQTSMYLCASSPRTSGVNEQFFGPGTRLTVL.